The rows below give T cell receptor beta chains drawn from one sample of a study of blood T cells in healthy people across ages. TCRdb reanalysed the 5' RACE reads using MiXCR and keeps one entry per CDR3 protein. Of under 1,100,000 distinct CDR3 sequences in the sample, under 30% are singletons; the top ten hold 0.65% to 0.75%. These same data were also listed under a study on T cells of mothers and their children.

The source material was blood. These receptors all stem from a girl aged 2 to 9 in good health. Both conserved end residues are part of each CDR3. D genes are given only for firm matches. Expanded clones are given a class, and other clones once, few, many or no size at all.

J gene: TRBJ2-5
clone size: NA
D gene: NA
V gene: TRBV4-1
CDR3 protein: CASSPWGPSQETQYF
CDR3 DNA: TGCGCCAGCAGCCCCTGGGGGCCATCCCAAGAGACCCAGTACTTC

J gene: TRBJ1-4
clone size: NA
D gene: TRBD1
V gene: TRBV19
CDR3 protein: CASSIRGQGSKKLFF
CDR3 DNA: TGTGCCAGTAGTATACGCGGACAGGGGAGCAAAAAACTGTTTTTT

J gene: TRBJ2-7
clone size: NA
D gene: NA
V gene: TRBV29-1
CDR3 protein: CSACAGSYEQYF
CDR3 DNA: TGCAGCGCCTGTGCAGGATCCTACGAGCAGTACTTC

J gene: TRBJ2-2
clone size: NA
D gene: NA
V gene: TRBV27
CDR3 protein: CASSLSRQGSGELFF
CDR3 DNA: TGTGCCAGCAGTTTATCTCGTCAGGGTAGCGGGGAGCTGTTTTTT

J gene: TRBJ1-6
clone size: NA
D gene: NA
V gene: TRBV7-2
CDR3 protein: CASSLAVGSPLHF
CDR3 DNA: TGTGCCAGCAGCTTAGCAGTTGGTTCACCCCTCCACTTT

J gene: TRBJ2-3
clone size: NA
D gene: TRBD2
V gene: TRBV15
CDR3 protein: CATSGQRGGPDTQYF
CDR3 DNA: TGTGCCACCAGCGGTCAGCGGGGGGGCCCAGATACGCAGTATTTT

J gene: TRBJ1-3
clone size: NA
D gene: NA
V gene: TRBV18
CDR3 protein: CASSQPGLLSGNTIYF
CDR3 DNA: TGTGCCAGCTCACAACCGGGACTCCTCTCTGGAAACACCATATATTTT

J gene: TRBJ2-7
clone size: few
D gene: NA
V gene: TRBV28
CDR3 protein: CASSSAGILYEQYF
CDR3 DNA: TGTGCCAGCAGTTCGGCGGGGATACTCTACGAGCAGTACTTC

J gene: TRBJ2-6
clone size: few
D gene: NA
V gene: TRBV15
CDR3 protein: CATSFGYALSGANVLTF
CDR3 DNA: TGTGCCACCAGCTTCGGGTACGCCCTCTCTGGGGCCAACGTCCTGACTTTC

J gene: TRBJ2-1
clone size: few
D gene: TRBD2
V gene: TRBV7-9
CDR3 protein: CASSSPGQGAGNEQFF
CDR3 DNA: TGTGCCAGCAGCTCCCCCGGACAAGGAGCGGGAAATGAACAGTTCTTC

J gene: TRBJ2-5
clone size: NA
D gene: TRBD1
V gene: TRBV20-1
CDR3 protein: CSARDWTGEETQYF
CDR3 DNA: TGCAGTGCTAGAGATTGGACAGGAGAAGAGACCCAGTACTTC

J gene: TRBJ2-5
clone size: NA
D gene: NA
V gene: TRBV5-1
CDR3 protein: CASRLTTGEYF
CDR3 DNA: TGCGCCAGCAGACTTACAACGGGGGAGTACTTT

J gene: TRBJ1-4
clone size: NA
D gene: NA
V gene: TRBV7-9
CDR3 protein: CASSSQGFIGEKLFF
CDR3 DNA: TGTGCCAGCAGCAGCCAAGGTTTTATAGGTGAAAAACTGTTTTTT

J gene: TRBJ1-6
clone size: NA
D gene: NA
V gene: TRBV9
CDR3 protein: CASSPEIQGNSPLHF
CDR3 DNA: TGTGCCAGCAGCCCGGAGATACAGGGTAATTCACCCCTCCACTTT

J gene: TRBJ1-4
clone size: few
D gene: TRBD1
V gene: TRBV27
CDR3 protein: CASSLSKLLARQGDEKLFF
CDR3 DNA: TGTGCCAGCAGTTTATCGAAACTTCTGGCTCGACAGGGGGATGAAAAACTGTTTTTT

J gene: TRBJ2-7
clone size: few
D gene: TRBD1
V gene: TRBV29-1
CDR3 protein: CSASYRGMYEQYF
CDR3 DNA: TGCAGCGCCTCCTACAGGGGAATGTACGAGCAGTACTTC

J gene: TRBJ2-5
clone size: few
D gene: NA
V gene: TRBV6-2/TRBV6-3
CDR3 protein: CASSYRRVSETQYF
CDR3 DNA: TGTGCCAGCAGTTATCGGAGGGTCAGCGAGACCCAGTACTTC

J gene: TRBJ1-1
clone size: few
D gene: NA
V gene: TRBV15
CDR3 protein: CATSRGLELRTEAFF
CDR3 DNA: TGTGCCACCAGCAGAGGTCTCGAGTTGCGGACTGAAGCTTTCTTT

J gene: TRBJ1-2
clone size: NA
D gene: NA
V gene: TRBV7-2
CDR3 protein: CASSSSYYGYTF
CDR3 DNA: TGTGCCAGCAGCTCTAGTTACTATGGCTACACCTTC

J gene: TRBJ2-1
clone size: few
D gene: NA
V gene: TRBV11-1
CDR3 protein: CASSLLFGTDRGEQFF
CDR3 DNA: TGTGCCAGCAGCTTATTATTCGGGACGGACCGAGGGGAGCAGTTCTTC

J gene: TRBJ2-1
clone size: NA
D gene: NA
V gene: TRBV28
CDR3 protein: CASSTAGAPSYNEQFF
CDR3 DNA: TGTGCCAGCAGTACGGCCGGGGCCCCCTCCTACAATGAGCAGTTCTTC

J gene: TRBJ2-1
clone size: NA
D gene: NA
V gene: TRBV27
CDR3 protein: CASSLGTYLLGNEQFF
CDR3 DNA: TGTGCCAGCAGCCTAGGGACTTACCTTTTGGGGAATGAGCAGTTCTTC

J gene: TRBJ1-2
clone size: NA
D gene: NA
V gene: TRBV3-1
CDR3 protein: CASSQGVGYTF
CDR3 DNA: TGTGCCAGCAGCCAAGGGGTTGGCTACACCTTC

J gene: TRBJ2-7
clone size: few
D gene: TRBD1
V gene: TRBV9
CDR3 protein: CASSKTGAKYEQYF
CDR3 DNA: TGTGCCAGCAGTAAGACAGGGGCGAAATACGAGCAGTACTTC

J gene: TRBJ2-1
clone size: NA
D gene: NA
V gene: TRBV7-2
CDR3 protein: CASSLAPVGNEQFF
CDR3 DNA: TGTGCCAGCAGCTTAGCTCCCGTTGGCAATGAGCAGTTCTTC

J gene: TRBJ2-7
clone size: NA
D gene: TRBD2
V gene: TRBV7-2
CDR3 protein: CASTLRTSGGYEQYF
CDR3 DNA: TGTGCCAGCACCCTTAGGACTAGCGGGGGCTACGAGCAGTACTTC

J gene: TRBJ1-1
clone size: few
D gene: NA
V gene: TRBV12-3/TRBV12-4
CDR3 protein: CASSLFGRENTEAFF
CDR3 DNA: TGTGCCAGCAGTTTATTCGGCAGAGAGAACACTGAAGCTTTCTTT

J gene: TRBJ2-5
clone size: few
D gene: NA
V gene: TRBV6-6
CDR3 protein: CASSYVPTGGETQYF
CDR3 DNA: TGTGCCAGCAGTTACGTACCTACCGGCGGAGAGACCCAGTACTTC

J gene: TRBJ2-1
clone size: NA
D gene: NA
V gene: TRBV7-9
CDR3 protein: CAGSFGVEQFF
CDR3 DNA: TGTGCCGGCAGCTTTGGAGTTGAGCAGTTCTTC

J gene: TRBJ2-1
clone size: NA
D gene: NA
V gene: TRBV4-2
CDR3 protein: CASSQDGAGKAYNEQFF
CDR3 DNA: TGTGCCAGCAGCCAAGATGGAGCGGGTAAAGCCTACAATGAGCAGTTCTTC

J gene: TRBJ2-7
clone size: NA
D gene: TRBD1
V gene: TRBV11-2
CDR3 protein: CASSLIRRDRDYEQYF
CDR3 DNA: TGTGCCAGCAGCTTAATCCGGCGGGACAGGGACTACGAGCAGTACTTC

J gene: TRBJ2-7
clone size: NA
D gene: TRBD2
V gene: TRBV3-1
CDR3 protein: CASSLAGVLSGEQYF
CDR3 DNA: TGTGCCAGCAGCCTAGCGGGAGTTTTGTCGGGAGAGCAGTACTTC

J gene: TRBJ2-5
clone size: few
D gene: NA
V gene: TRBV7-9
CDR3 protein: CASSFGPGSLNEQFF
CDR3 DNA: NA

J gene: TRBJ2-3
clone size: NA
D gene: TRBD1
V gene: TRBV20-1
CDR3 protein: CSAPDLAGTGLNAQYF
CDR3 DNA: TGCAGTGCCCCAGACCTTGCCGGGACAGGGTTGAATGCGCAGTATTTT

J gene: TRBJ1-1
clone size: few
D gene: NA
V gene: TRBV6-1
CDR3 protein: CASTIMGPNTEAFF
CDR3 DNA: TGTGCCAGCACCATAATGGGGCCGAACACTGAAGCTTTCTTT

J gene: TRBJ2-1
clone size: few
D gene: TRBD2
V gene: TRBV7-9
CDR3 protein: CASSLAAGGSNEQFF
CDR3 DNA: TGTGCCAGCAGCTTAGCAGCGGGGGGTTCCAATGAGCAGTTCTTC

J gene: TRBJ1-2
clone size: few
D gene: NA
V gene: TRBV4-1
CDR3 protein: CASSQVGNDYGYTF
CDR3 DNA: TGCGCCAGCAGCCAAGTCGGGAATGACTATGGCTACACCTTC

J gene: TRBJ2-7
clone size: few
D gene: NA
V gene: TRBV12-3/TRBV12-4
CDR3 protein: CASGVDREQYF
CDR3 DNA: TGTGCCAGTGGGGTGGACCGGGAGCAGTACTTC

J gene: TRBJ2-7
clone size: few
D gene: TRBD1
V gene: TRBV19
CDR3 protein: CASSRPGQRSYEQYF
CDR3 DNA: TGTGCCAGTTCCCGTCCGGGACAGCGCTCCTACGAGCAGTACTTC

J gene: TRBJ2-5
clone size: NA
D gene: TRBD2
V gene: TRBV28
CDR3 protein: CASGSGSREQYF
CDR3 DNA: TGTGCCAGCGGTAGCGGGAGCCGGGAGCAGTACTTC

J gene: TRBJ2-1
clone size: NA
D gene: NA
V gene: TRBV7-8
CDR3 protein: CASSYGLSYNEQFF
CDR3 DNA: TGTGCCAGCAGCTACGGACTATCTTACAATGAGCAGTTCTTC

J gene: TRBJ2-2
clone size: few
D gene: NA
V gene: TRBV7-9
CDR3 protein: CASSFQGPNTGELFF
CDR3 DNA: TGTGCCAGCAGCTTTCAGGGACCGAACACCGGGGAGCTGTTTTTT

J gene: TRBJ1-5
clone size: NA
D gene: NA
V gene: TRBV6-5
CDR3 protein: CASSLNMNQPQHF
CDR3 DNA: TGTGCCAGCAGCCTAAACATGAATCAGCCCCAGCATTTT

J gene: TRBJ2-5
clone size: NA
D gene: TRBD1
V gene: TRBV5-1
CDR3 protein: CASSTSDTGEQYF
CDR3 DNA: TGCGCCAGCAGCACAAGCGATACAGGGGAGCAGTACTTC

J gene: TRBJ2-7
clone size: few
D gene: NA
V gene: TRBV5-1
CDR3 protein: CATKEGASRSYEQYF
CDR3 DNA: TGCGCCACCAAGGAGGGGGCTTCTCGATCCTACGAGCAGTACTTC

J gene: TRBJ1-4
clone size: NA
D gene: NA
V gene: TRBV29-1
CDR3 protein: CSVVSATTNEKLFF
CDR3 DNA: TGCAGCGTTGTTTCGGCGACAACTAATGAAAAACTGTTTTTT

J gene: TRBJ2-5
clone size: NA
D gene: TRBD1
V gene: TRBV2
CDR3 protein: CASIWQGEETQYF
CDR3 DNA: TGTGCCAGCATCTGGCAGGGGGAAGAGACCCAGTACTTC

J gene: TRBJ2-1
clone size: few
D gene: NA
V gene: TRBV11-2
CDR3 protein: CASSRIAGIHQRNEQFF
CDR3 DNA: TGTGCCAGCAGCCGAATAGCCGGGATTCATCAGAGGAATGAGCAGTTCTTC

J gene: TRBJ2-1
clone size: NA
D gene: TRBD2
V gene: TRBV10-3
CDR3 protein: CAITRLAGGNEQFF
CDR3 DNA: TGTGCCATCACCCGACTAGCGGGCGGCAATGAGCAGTTCTTC

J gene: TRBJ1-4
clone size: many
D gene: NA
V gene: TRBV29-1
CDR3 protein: CSVAGVGEKLFF
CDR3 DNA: TGCAGCGTTGCAGGGGTCGGAGAAAAACTGTTTTTT

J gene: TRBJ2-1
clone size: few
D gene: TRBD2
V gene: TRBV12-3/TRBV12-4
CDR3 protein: CASMGSLAGGEQFF
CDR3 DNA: TGTGCCAGCATGGGTAGTCTAGCGGGAGGAGAGCAGTTCTTC

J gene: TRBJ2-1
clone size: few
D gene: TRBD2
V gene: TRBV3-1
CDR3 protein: CASSQDAGEYNEQFF
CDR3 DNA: TGTGCCAGCAGCCAAGACGCGGGGGAGTACAATGAGCAGTTCTTC

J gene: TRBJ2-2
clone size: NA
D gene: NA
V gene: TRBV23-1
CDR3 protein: CASSLATVTTGELFF
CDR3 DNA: TGCGCCAGCAGTCTCGCCACGGTTACCACCGGGGAGCTGTTTTTT

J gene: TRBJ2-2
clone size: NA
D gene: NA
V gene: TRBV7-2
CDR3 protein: CASSPDRAGELFF
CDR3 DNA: TGTGCCAGCAGCCCAGACAGAGCCGGGGAGCTGTTTTTT

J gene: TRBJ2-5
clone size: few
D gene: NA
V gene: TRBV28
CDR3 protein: CASSLRSALETQYF
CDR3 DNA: TGCGCCAGCAGTTTGAGAAGTGCCCTCGAGACCCAGTACTTC

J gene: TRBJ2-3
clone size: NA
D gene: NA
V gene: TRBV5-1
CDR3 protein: CASSLPREWGDTQYF
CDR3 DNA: TGCGCCAGCAGCTTGCCCCGGGAGTGGGGGGATACGCAGTATTTT

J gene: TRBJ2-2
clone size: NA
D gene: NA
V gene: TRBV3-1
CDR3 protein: CASSQSKAWDLNTGELFF
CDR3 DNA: TGTGCCAGCAGCCAATCCAAAGCGTGGGACCTGAACACCGGGGAGCTGTTTTTT

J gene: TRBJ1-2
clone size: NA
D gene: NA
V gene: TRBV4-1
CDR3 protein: CASSQEGLWGYTF
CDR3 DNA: TGCGCCAGCAGCCAAGAGGGGCTCTGGGGCTACACCTTC

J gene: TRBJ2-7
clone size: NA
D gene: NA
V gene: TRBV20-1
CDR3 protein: CSAQGRVDYEQYF
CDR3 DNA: TGCAGTGCCCAGGGCAGGGTGGACTACGAGCAGTACTTC